A selection of T cell receptor beta chains follows, all from one sample in a study of a mutant IDH1 vaccine in newly diagnosed glioma. For these receptors, no antigen is known. Profiled with immunoSEQ multiplex PCR; TCRdb holds only in-frame clones, not every one. The table has 70,000 to 90,000 clones, over 75% seen once; the top ten hold roughly 2.2%. Sequenced here: PBMCs, sampled from a glioma patient whose treatment included an IDH1 peptide vaccine. The receptors were sampled from a man between 25 and 39 years old with glioma. Some clones in this sample may be carry-over from other donors' samples. Each CDR3 is given with its conserved first and last residue. D genes are given only for firm matches. The listing skips clone size in some rows; elsewhere it reads once, few, many or a size class.

D: TRBD1
size: NA
J: TRBJ2-1
V: TRBV5-6
DNA: TGTGCCAGCAAAGACCGGGACAGGGGTTTGATAGGGAGCAATGAGCAGTTCTTC
CDR3: CASKDRDRGLIGSNEQFF

D: TRBD2
size: once
J: TRBJ2-5
V: TRBV30
DNA: TGTGCCTGGAACCCGGGAGGGGAGACCCAGTACTTC
CDR3: CAWNPGGETQYF

D: TRBD1
size: few
J: TRBJ1-1
V: TRBV18
DNA: TGTGCCAGCTCACCAAACAGGGGTGACGAAGCTTTCTTT
CDR3: CASSPNRGDEAFF

D: NA
size: NA
J: TRBJ2-3
V: TRBV6-5
DNA: TGTGCCAGCAGTTCCCGGAGGGGGACAGATACGCAGTATTTT
CDR3: CASSSRRGTDTQYF

D: NA
size: NA
J: TRBJ2-3
V: TRBV27
DNA: TGTGCCAGCAGCGTTACGGTCGCGTGGGATACGCAGTATTTT
CDR3: CASSVTVAWDTQYF

D: NA
size: NA
J: TRBJ2-2
V: TRBV18
DNA: TGTGCCAGCACAATAGCCGGGGAGCTGTTTTTT
CDR3: CASTIAGELFF

D: NA
size: NA
J: TRBJ1-5
V: TRBV7-2
DNA: TGTGCCAGCAGCTTAGGGTCCCTGAGCAACCAGCCCCAGCATTTT
CDR3: CASSLGSLSNQPQHF

D: TRBD2
size: NA
J: TRBJ2-1
V: TRBV11-2
DNA: TGTGCCAGCGGATCCCTAGCGGGAGCCTACAATGAGCAGTTCTTC
CDR3: CASGSLAGAYNEQFF

D: NA
size: NA
J: TRBJ2-2
V: TRBV6-1
DNA: TGTGCCCTAGGGGCACCGAACACCGGGGAGCTGTTTTTT
CDR3: CALGAPNTGELFF

D: NA
size: NA
J: TRBJ1-2
V: TRBV5-4
DNA: TGTGCCAGCAGCCGAAGGGACGGTACCCAGGCTAACTATGGCTACACCTTC
CDR3: CASSRRDGTQANYGYTF

D: NA
size: once
J: TRBJ2-5
V: TRBV11-1
DNA: TGTGCCAGCAGCTTAGACGGGGGTGGGATTCAAGAGACCCAGTACTTC
CDR3: CASSLDGGGIQETQYF

D: NA
size: NA
J: TRBJ1-2
V: TRBV5-8
DNA: TGTGCCAGCAGCTTGGACAGGGAGATCTATGGCTACACCTTC
CDR3: CASSLDREIYGYTF

D: NA
size: NA
J: TRBJ1-5
V: TRBV9
DNA: TGTGCCAGCAGCGTAGTGGGGGGGAGGGATCAGCCCCAGCATTTT
CDR3: CASSVVGGRDQPQHF

D: TRBD1
size: NA
J: TRBJ2-7
V: TRBV7-9
DNA: TGTGCCAGCAGCTTAAACAGGGGGGACGAGCAGTACTTC
CDR3: CASSLNRGDEQYF

D: NA
size: NA
J: TRBJ1-1
V: TRBV18
DNA: TGTGCCAGCTCGACGGCAGGGAGAGAGAACACTGAAGCTTTCTTT
CDR3: CASSTAGRENTEAFF

D: NA
size: NA
J: TRBJ1-1
V: TRBV28
DNA: TGTGCCAGCAGTTCGTACCAACACACCAAAGACACTGAAGCTTTCTTT
CDR3: CASSSYQHTKDTEAFF

D: NA
size: NA
J: TRBJ2-1
V: TRBV11-2
DNA: TGTGCCAGCAGCTCCATCACGGGGTACAATGAGCAGTTCTTC
CDR3: CASSSITGYNEQFF

D: TRBD2
size: NA
J: TRBJ2-7
V: TRBV9
DNA: TGTGCCAGCAGCGTAGGTCTAGCGGGAACGTACGAGCAGTACTTC
CDR3: CASSVGLAGTYEQYF

D: NA
size: NA
J: TRBJ2-1
V: TRBV7-3
DNA: TGTGCCAGCAGCTTAGAGGGACTCCGGGGAAATGAGCAGTTCTTC
CDR3: CASSLEGLRGNEQFF

D: NA
size: NA
J: TRBJ2-7
V: TRBV9
DNA: TGTGCCAGCTCACGAACGGGGCTCGCCTACGAGCAGTACTTC
CDR3: CASSRTGLAYEQYF

D: TRBD1
size: NA
J: TRBJ1-2
V: TRBV9
DNA: TGTGCCAGCAGCGTAGCGGGACAGAAGGATTATGGCTACACCTTC
CDR3: CASSVAGQKDYGYTF

D: NA
size: NA
J: TRBJ1-2
V: TRBV7-2
DNA: TGTGCCAGCAGCTCCCGTAGGGGAGGGTATGGCTACACCTTC
CDR3: CASSSRRGGYGYTF

D: NA
size: NA
J: TRBJ2-7
V: TRBV7-8
DNA: TGTGCCAGCAGCTTAAGGCAGGGCCCCTACGAGCAGTACTTC
CDR3: CASSLRQGPYEQYF

D: NA
size: NA
J: TRBJ1-2
V: TRBV28
DNA: TGTGCCTCACTCGGACGGATCAACTATGGCTACACCTTC
CDR3: CASLGRINYGYTF

D: NA
size: NA
J: TRBJ2-5
V: TRBV20-1
DNA: TGCAGTGCTAGGGACCAAGAGACCCAGTACTTC
CDR3: CSARDQETQYF

D: NA
size: once
J: TRBJ1-2
V: TRBV7-9
DNA: TGTGCCAGCAGCTCGGACTGGGGGGGCTACACCTTC
CDR3: CASSSDWGGYTF

D: NA
size: NA
J: TRBJ2-3
V: TRBV6-1
DNA: TGTGCCAGCAGCCGGGAAAGGGGAGATACGCAGTATTTT
CDR3: CASSRERGDTQYF

D: NA
size: NA
J: TRBJ1-6
V: TRBV5-1
DNA: TGCGCCAGCAGCATCGAGGGGGGTTTTAATTCACCCCTCCACTTT
CDR3: CASSIEGGFNSPLHF

D: TRBD1
size: NA
J: TRBJ2-3
V: TRBV5-1
DNA: TGCGCCAGCAGCTTACGGGACAGGGAACAAGATACGCAGTATTTT
CDR3: CASSLRDREQDTQYF

D: NA
size: NA
J: TRBJ1-1
V: TRBV5-6
DNA: TGTGCCAGCAGCTTGGGTCCGGGCGCTGAAGCTTTCTTT
CDR3: CASSLGPGAEAFF

D: TRBD2
size: NA
J: TRBJ2-7
V: TRBV27
DNA: TGTGCCAGCAGTTTCAGCGGGGCAACCTACGAGCAGTACTTC
CDR3: CASSFSGATYEQYF

D: TRBD1
size: NA
J: TRBJ1-1
V: TRBV19
DNA: TGTGCCAGTAGTATAGGAGCAGGGGGCGCGAGCACTGAAGCTTTCTTT
CDR3: CASSIGAGGASTEAFF

D: NA
size: few
J: TRBJ2-2
V: TRBV6-5
DNA: TGTGCCAGCAGTTACACCATGGCCGGGGAGCTGTTTTTT
CDR3: CASSYTMAGELFF

D: TRBD1
size: NA
J: TRBJ1-1
V: TRBV6-1
DNA: TGTGCCAGCAGTTCCCGGACAGGAGGTTACACTGAAGCTTTCTTT
CDR3: CASSSRTGGYTEAFF

D: NA
size: NA
J: TRBJ2-5
V: TRBV27
DNA: TGTGCCAGCAGTTACATTGTGGGGGAGACCCAGTACTTC
CDR3: CASSYIVGETQYF

D: NA
size: few
J: TRBJ2-7
V: TRBV11-2
DNA: TGTGCCAGCAGCGGGACGGCAGTCAGCTACGAGCAGTACTTC
CDR3: CASSGTAVSYEQYF

D: NA
size: NA
J: TRBJ2-7
V: TRBV27
DNA: TGTGCCAGCAGTACTCTTCTCCCCTACGAGCAGTACTTC
CDR3: CASSTLLPYEQYF

D: NA
size: NA
J: TRBJ1-4
V: TRBV15
DNA: TGTGCCACCAGCAGAGTGGGGAGAAATGAAAAACTGTTTTTT
CDR3: CATSRVGRNEKLFF

D: TRBD2
size: NA
J: TRBJ2-2
V: TRBV10-2
DNA: TGCGCCAGCAGTGAAACGGGAGGGGACACCGGGGAGCTGTTTTTT
CDR3: CASSETGGDTGELFF

D: TRBD2
size: NA
J: TRBJ2-1
V: TRBV15
DNA: TGTGCCCCCCCGCGAGAGCCTAGCGGGAGGGGGTCCATGGCCAACAATGAGCAGTTCTTC
CDR3: CAPPREPSGRGSMANNEQFF

D: TRBD2
size: NA
J: TRBJ2-5
V: TRBV11-3
DNA: TGTGCCAGCAGCCTGGGACTAGCGGGACAAGAGACCCAGTACTTC
CDR3: CASSLGLAGQETQYF

D: NA
size: NA
J: TRBJ1-4
V: TRBV7-2
DNA: TGTGCCAGCAGCGACCCTTCTGAGGCCGGTAATGAAAAACTGTTTTTT
CDR3: CASSDPSEAGNEKLFF

D: NA
size: NA
J: TRBJ2-7
V: TRBV11-2
DNA: TGTGCCAGCAGCTTAGAATGGGGAAGCTCCTACGAGCAGTACTTC
CDR3: CASSLEWGSSYEQYF

D: TRBD1
size: NA
J: TRBJ1-2
V: TRBV7-2
DNA: TGTGCCAGCAGCCTCCACCCCGACAGGGTGCATGGCTACACCTTC
CDR3: CASSLHPDRVHGYTF

D: NA
size: NA
J: TRBJ2-7
V: TRBV6-5
DNA: TGTGCCAGCAGTTACTCGTCGCGGGCCGGGCAGTACTTC
CDR3: CASSYSSRAGQYF

D: NA
size: NA
J: TRBJ2-1
V: TRBV30
DNA: TGTGCCTGGAGTGTAGGGTCGGGTGTGTCCTACAATGAGCAGTTCTTC
CDR3: CAWSVGSGVSYNEQFF

D: NA
size: NA
J: TRBJ2-5
V: TRBV7-9
DNA: TGTGCCAGCAGCCCCGGACTCAACCAAGAGACCCAGTACTTC
CDR3: CASSPGLNQETQYF

D: NA
size: NA
J: TRBJ1-1
V: TRBV5-4
DNA: TGTGCCAGCAGCTTGAGGCAGGGTGGCACTGAAGCTTTCTTT
CDR3: CASSLRQGGTEAFF

D: TRBD2
size: NA
J: TRBJ2-2
V: TRBV19
DNA: TGTGCCAGTAGGACTAGCGGCCACACCGGGGAGCTGTTTTTT
CDR3: CASRTSGHTGELFF

D: NA
size: NA
J: TRBJ2-1
V: TRBV5-1
DNA: TGCGCCAGCAGCCCGACCGCCAGCTCCTACAATGAGCAGTTCTTC
CDR3: CASSPTASSYNEQFF

D: NA
size: once
J: TRBJ2-7
V: TRBV27
DNA: TGTGCCAGCAGTTTATATTTCGGGACATCACGCTCCTACGAGCAGTACTTC
CDR3: CASSLYFGTSRSYEQYF

D: NA
size: NA
J: TRBJ1-1
V: TRBV11-2
DNA: TGTGCCAGCAGCTTTGCCGGGACGGTGAACACTGAAGCTTTCTTT
CDR3: CASSFAGTVNTEAFF